Below are 23 T cell receptor beta chains sequenced from a single sample in a study of early T cells in non-severe SARS-CoV-2 infection. TCRdb redid the calling of the 5' RACE reads with MiXCR, one entry per CDR3 protein. The data show under 60,000 distinct CDR3 sequences, about 8.2% seen once. Sequencing used whole blood. The source of these receptors is an adult who was a healthcare worker with PCR-confirmed SARS-CoV-2 infection or an uninfected control (not recorded which).

The sample holds many counts of this clonotype. V gene TRBV7-6 combines with J gene TRBJ2-5, with a tentative D call TRBD1 (6 bases). Trimming stripped 5 bases from V and 5 bases from J, with 18 bases between. The CDR3 spans 15 residues. Germline V gene data show CDR1 as SGHVS and CDR2 as FNYEAQ. The chain's CDR3 is CASSHSSTGRETQYF. CDR3 in DNA: TGTGCCAGCAGCCACAGCTCGACAGGCAGGGAGACCCAGTACTTC.

This clonotype was detected many times. This chain joins TRBV27 and TRBJ2-3; D unresolved. The CDR3 totals 13 residues. V was pared by 3 bases and J by 7 bases, with 11 bases between. The V gene's germline CDR1 is MNHEY and CDR2 SMNVEV (reference sequence). This CDR3 is CASSFNHPNTQYF. The CDR3 DNA follows: TGTGCCAGCAGTTTTAACCACCCCAATACGCAGTATTTT.

This clonotype has at least ten counts. J is TRBJ2-1 and V is TRBV7-3; D is unresolved. Germline V gives CDR1 SGHTA, CDR2 FQGTGA. The CDR3 is made up of 14 amino acids. Trimming removed 5 bases from V and 7 bases from J, with 15 bases in between. CDR3 sequence reads: CASSPMGRVNEQFF. CDR3 DNA sequence: TGTGCCAGCAGCCCTATGGGCAGAGTGAATGAGCAGTTCTTC.

The chain has TRBV18 and TRBJ1-2; 10 nucleotides align to TRBD1. Germline trimming cut 3 bases from V and 8 bases from J; bases unmatched to any gene: 6. The CDR3 has 14 amino acids. Germline values: CDR1 KGHSH, CDR2 LQKENI. Here the CDR3 reads CASSPSDRGLGYTF. The DNA of the CDR3 is TGTGCCAGCTCACCGTCAGACAGGGGGCTGGGCTACACCTTC.

V and J are TRBV9 and TRBJ2-3; 9 nucleotides align to TRBD1. Trimming took 4 bases from V and 1 from J; bases not matched to a gene: 7. The length of the CDR3 is 16 residues. Germline lookup yields CDR1 SGDLS and CDR2 YYNGEE. In DNA form, the CDR3 reads TGTGCCAGCAGCACCCGGACAGGGGAAGGCACAGATACGCAGTATTTT. Protein: CASSTRTGEGTDTQYF.

This clonotype was seen repeatedly, ten times or more. The chain recombines TRBV20-1 with TRBJ2-4, with TRBD2 identical over 7 bases. This CDR3 comprises 15 residues. The germline CDR1 and CDR2 sequences are DFQATT and SNEGSKA (reference sequence). Trimming took 6 bases from V and 0 from J; bases not matched to a gene: 8. The CDR3 protein is CSAPGGMLAKNIQYF. The CDR3, as DNA: TGCAGTGCGCCGGGGGGAATGCTAGCCAAAAACATTCAGTACTTC.

The chain uses TRBV7-8 and TRBJ2-2; possibly TRBD2 for D (6 bases). The CDR3 has 15 residues. The V end lost 6 bases, the J end lost 4 bases, and 15 bases lay between the germline ends. The germline V gene encodes CDR1 SGHVS and CDR2 FQNEAQ. The CDR3 nucleotides are TGTGCCAGCAGTTTGCGGGACGCCACCACCGGGGAGCTGTTTTTT. Encoded protein: CASSLRDATTGELFF. Filled out from reference TRBV7-8 and TRBJ2-2, the complete variable domain reads GAGVSQSPRYKVAKRGQDVALRCDPISGHVSLFWYQQALGQGPEFLTYFQNEAQLDKSGLPSDRFFAERPEGSVSTLKIQRTQQEDSAVYLCASSLRDATTGELFFGEGSRLTVL.

This clonotype was observed a few times. DNA for the CDR3: TGTGCCAGCAGTTACGTGGCGGGACTTAACGAGCAGTACTTC. It specifies CASSYVAGLNEQYF. V and J are TRBV6-2 or TRBV6-3 and TRBJ2-7, with D perhaps TRBD2 (6 bases). This CDR3 comprises 14 residues. CDR1 is MNHEY and CDR2 is SVGEGT in the germline V gene. Trimming pared 2 bases from V and 5 bases from J, leaving 13 bases between.

In this sample, this clonotype turned up many times. The genes are TRBV18 and TRBJ1-6, with no clear D. Per germline, CDR1 KGHSH and CDR2 LQKENI. V shed 3 bases and J shed 0 bases, with 9 bases lying between them. This CDR3 comprises 16 residues. CDR3 in amino acids: CASSPSLSSYNSPLHF. CDR3 nucleotides: TGTGCCAGCTCACCCTCACTCAGCTCCTATAATTCACCCCTCCACTTT.

This clonotype has only a few counts. The V gene is TRBV3-1, the J gene TRBJ1-5, with 9 bases fitting TRBD1. After removal of 1 base from V and 1 base from J, the junction contained 2 bases not matched to a gene. CDR3 size: 16 residues. Germline V gives CDR1 LGHDT, CDR2 YNNKEL (reference sequence). Here the CDR3 reads CASSQAGTGSNQPQHF. The CDR3 nucleotides read TGTGCCAGCAGCCAAGCGGGGACAGGGAGCAATCAGCCCCAGCATTTT.

Regarding this clonotype: One base away lies a much larger clone, so this may be a sequencing read error. The chain has TRBV5-1 and TRBJ2-2; 9 nucleotides line up with TRBD1. Germline V gene data show CDR1 as SGHRS and CDR2 as YFSETQ. The CDR3 extends over 15 amino acids. CDR3 in amino acids: CAGSTGQGNTGELFF. The DNA of the CDR3 is TGCGCCGGCAGTACGGGACAGGGGAACACCGGGGAGCTGTTTTTT. The full variable domain, rest sourced from reference TRBV5-1 and TRBJ2-2, is KAGVTQTPRYLIKTRGQQVTLSCSPISGHRSVSWYQQTPGQGLQFLFEYFSETQRNKGNFPGRFSGRQFSNSRSEMNVSTLELGDSALYLCAGSTGQGNTGELFFGEGSRLTVL.

A few counts support this clonotype. The V call is TRBV12-3 or TRBV12-4, the J call TRBJ2-7; D is tentatively TRBD1 or TRBD2 (5 bases each). The CDR3 has 14 amino acids. V lost 4 bases and J 3 bases, leaving 13 bases between the germline ends. The CDR3 DNA sequence: TGTGCCAGCAGTTCCATGACAGAGGGCTACGAGCAGTACTTC. As protein: CASSSMTEGYEQYF.

Notes on this clonotype: Germline is not matched at one junction end, which may reflect a read error. The rearrangement uses TRBV12-3 or TRBV12-4 and TRBJ2-7; D gene ambiguous. CDR3 size: 11 residues. CDR3 bases: TGTGCCAGCTGTTTCGTAGGCGAGCAGTACTTC. Amino acids: CASCFVGEQYF.

This clonotype was observed a few times. The chain links TRBV7-9 to TRBJ2-1, with TRBD2 identical over 12 bases. The CDR3 loop spans 16 amino acids. V trimming: 5 bases; J trimming: 6 bases; junction bases outside the gene matches: 8. Germline V gene data show CDR1 as SEHNR and CDR2 as FQNEAQ (reference sequence). The CDR3 spells CASSVSASGRGNEQFF. DNA of the CDR3: TGTGCCAGCAGCGTTTCCGCTAGCGGGAGGGGCAATGAGCAGTTCTTC.

This clonotype was seen ten or more times. The gene calls are TRBV7-2 and TRBJ1-3, with 8 bases aligning to TRBD1. The CDR3 has 15 residues. Germline-derived CDR1 and CDR2 are SGHTA and FQGNSA. J was trimmed by 2 bases and V by 3 bases; bases with no gene match: 3. The CDR3 sequence: CASSFAGGPGNTIYF. The CDR3 region has the DNA TGTGCCAGCAGCTTCGCAGGGGGCCCTGGAAACACCATATATTTT.

The chain combines TRBV28 with TRBJ1-3, with D hard to call. CDR1 MDHEN and CDR2 SYDVKM come from the germline V gene. The CDR3 totals 15 residues. V lost 4 bases and J lost 0, with 10 bases in between. The CDR3 is CASSSGATSGNTIYF. CDR3 coding DNA: TGTGCCAGCAGTTCAGGAGCCACCTCTGGAAACACCATATATTTT.

In this sample, this clonotype turned up many times. The rearrangement uses TRBV2 and TRBJ1-6, with 7 nucleotides matching TRBD1. The CDR3 extends over 13 amino acids. Looked up from germline, CDR1 is SNHLY and CDR2 is FYNNEI. CDR3: CATSTGFNSPLHF. DNA for the CDR3: TGTGCTACATCGACAGGGTTTAATTCACCCCTCCACTTT.

This sequence joins TRBV12-3 or TRBV12-4 and TRBJ2-3, with D perhaps TRBD2 (6 bases). The CDR3 covers 14 residues. Trimming took off 2 bases at V and 4 bases at J, with 10 bases between the two ends. The CDR3 bases are TGTGCCAGCAGTTTATCGGGGGAGGCAGATACGCAGTATTTT. It translates to CASSLSGEADTQYF.

In this sample, this clonotype turned up a few times. The chain uses TRBV28 and TRBJ1-2; D uncertain. The germline V gene encodes CDR1 MDHEN and CDR2 SYDVKM. The CDR3 has 12 residues. The ends were cut back, 6 bases at V and 9 bases at J, with 14 bases in the middle. The CDR3 reads CASRGQRVRYTF. Here the CDR3 DNA reads TGTGCCAGCAGGGGCCAGAGGGTACGCTACACCTTC.

This clonotype was counted ten times or more. The genes are TRBV12-3 or TRBV12-4 and TRBJ2-5; 10 nucleotides align to TRBD2. CDR3 length equals 14 residues. Trimming at V came to 2 bases and at J to 7 bases, leaving 4 bases not matched to a gene. The CDR3 nucleotides are TGTGCCAGCAGTTTAAAGCGGGGGGGCGGGACCCAGTACTTC. Its translation: CASSLKRGGGTQYF.

This clonotype has a handful of counts. This chain connects TRBV2 to TRBJ2-7; D is unresolved. Deletions cut 2 bases from V and 1 base from J, with 12 bases between. The CDR3 is made up of 15 amino acids. Germline lookup yields CDR1 SNHLY and CDR2 FYNNEI. This CDR3 is CASSERRDVSYEQYF. CDR3 DNA sequence: TGTGCCAGCAGTGAACGTCGTGACGTTTCCTACGAGCAGTACTTC.

Many counts were recorded for this clonotype. J is TRBJ1-2 and V is TRBV5-4, with 9 bases fitting TRBD1. Looked up from germline, CDR1 is SGHNT and CDR2 is YYREEE (reference sequence). J gave up 2 bases and V 4 bases, and 6 bases lay outside the gene matches. This CDR3 has 15 residues. This CDR3 is CASSTSGTGNYGYTF. DNA for the CDR3: TGTGCCAGCAGCACCTCCGGGACAGGGAACTATGGCTACACCTTC.

The rearrangement links TRBV28 to TRBJ2-3; D uncertain. Germline V gene sequence: CDR1 MDHEN, CDR2 SYDVKM. Trimming pared 6 bases from V and 4 bases from J, leaving 11 bases between. CDR3 length: 13 residues. This CDR3 is CASSLDSADTQYF. In DNA form, the CDR3 reads TGTGCCAGCAGCCTCGACTCAGCAGATACGCAGTATTTT.